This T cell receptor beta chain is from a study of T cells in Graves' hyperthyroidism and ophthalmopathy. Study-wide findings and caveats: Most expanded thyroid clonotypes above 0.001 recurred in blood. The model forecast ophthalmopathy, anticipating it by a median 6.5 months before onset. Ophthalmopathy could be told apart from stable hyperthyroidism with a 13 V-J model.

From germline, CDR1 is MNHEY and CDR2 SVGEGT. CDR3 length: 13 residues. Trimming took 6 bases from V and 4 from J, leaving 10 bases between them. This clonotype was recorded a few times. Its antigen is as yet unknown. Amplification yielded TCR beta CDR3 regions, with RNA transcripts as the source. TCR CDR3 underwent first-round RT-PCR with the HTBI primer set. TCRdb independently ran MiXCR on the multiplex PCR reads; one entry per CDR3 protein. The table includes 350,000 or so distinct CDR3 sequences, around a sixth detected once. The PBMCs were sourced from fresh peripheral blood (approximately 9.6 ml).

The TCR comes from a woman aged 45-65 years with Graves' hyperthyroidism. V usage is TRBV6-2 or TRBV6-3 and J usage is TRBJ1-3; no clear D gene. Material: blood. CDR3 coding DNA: TGTGCCAGCAGATTTACGGGAGGAAACACCATATATTTT. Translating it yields CASRFTGGNTIYF.